The T cell receptor beta chain described here comes from a study of T-cell reconstitution after alpha-beta-depleted transplantation in children. Findings of the study overall: Surviving thymic progenitors and recipient T cells were the source of high TCRbeta diversity at day 60 in some patients. Approximately two months post-transplant, alpha-beta T cells reportedly originated from several hundred expanded graft clones. T cells produced anew were the main source of T-cell counts and diversity one year after transplant.

This CDR3 is built from 17 residues. From germline, CDR1 is LGHNA and CDR2 YNFKEQ. After removal of 1 base from V and 6 bases from J, the junction contained 9 bases not matched to a gene. Unique molecular identifiers were used in preparing the TCRbeta library. TCRdb reprocessed the PCR reads via MiXCR and lists one record per CDR3 protein. The sample consists of about a million distinct CDR3 sequences, roughly 29% of them appearing once. Comments on this clonotype: Its antigen is not identified.

The chain recombines TRBV4-2 with TRBJ2-1; 10 nucleotides align to TRBD2. This clonotype was sampled from a boy less than two years old who had a stem cell transplant for SCID, so the T cells may come from the graft donor. The material was PBMCs, mostly from graft donor cells, obtained 360 days after TCRalphabeta/CD19-depleted stem cell transplant. CDR3 nucleotide sequence: TGTGCCAGCAGCCAAGTAGGGGGACTAGCGATCAGCAATGAGCAGTTCTTC. It encodes CASSQVGGLAISNEQFF.